The 27 T cell receptor beta chains reported below all come from one sample, sequenced in a study of beta chain features in type 1 diabetes. TCRB transcripts that were expressed got sequenced, as all of the isolated RNA had been reverse transcribed. Clones were sequenced by immunoSEQ multiplex PCR, and TCRdb holds only the in-frame ones, with some missing. Of under 500,000 clones in the sample, approximately 30% were seen once. Sequencing input: naive CD4+ T cells from blood. The receptors shown here come from a man aged 18 to 30 in good health.

For this clone: A junction boundary mismatches the germline segment, possibly from a read error. This chain connects TRBV4-3 to TRBJ2-1; D ambiguous. The CDR3 runs 9 residues. Per the germline V gene, CDR1 is LGHNA and CDR2 is YSLEER. In DNA form, the CDR3 reads TGCGCCAGCAGCCAACTGAGACTCTTC. Translation: CASSQLRLF.

This clone came up a few times. The chain employs TRBV29-1 and TRBJ2-1; D is unclear. V was cut by 2 bases and J by 0 bases, with 8 bases left in between. Looked up from germline, CDR1 is SQVTM and CDR2 is ANQGSEA. This CDR3 has 14 residues. The CDR3 DNA follows: TGCAGCGTTGAAAGCCCAGTCTCCTACAATGAGCAGTTCTTC. It translates to CSVESPVSYNEQFF.

V gene TRBV30 combines with J gene TRBJ2-1; no firm D call. Trimming left V 5 bases short and J 0 bases short, with 11 bases between. Per the germline V gene, CDR1 is GTSNPN and CDR2 is SVGIG (reference sequence). The CDR3 is 14 amino acids. CDR3 sequence: CAWYTKSSYNEQFF. The CDR3 coding sequence is TGTGCCTGGTATACTAAGAGCTCCTACAATGAGCAGTTCTTC.

The chain carries TRBV19 and TRBJ1-3; no clear D gene. The ends were cut back, 10 bases at V and 2 bases at J, with 15 bases in the middle. Germline V gene sequence: CDR1 LNHDA, CDR2 SQIVND (reference sequence). The CDR3 is 14 amino acids. Here the CDR3 reads CATRVRGPGNTIYF. The DNA for the CDR3 is TGTGCCACAAGAGTCCGAGGGCCTGGAAACACCATATATTTT.

There are a few counts of this clone. The chain recombines TRBV18 with TRBJ2-1; no definite D call. V lost 2 bases, J lost 4 bases, and 9 bases lay in between. The CDR3 loop spans 14 amino acids. The V gene's germline CDR1 is KGHSH and CDR2 LQKENI. The CDR3: CASSPVGVYNEQFF. Written as DNA, the CDR3 is TGTGCCAGCTCACCAGTAGGCGTTTACAATGAGCAGTTCTTC. Together with reference TRBV18 and TRBJ2-1, the CDR3 gives the full variable domain: NAGVMQNPRHLVRRRGQEARLRCSPMKGHSHVYWYRQLPEEGLKFMVYLQKENIIDESGMPKERFSAEFPKEGPSILRIQQVVRGDSAAYFCASSPVGVYNEQFFGPGTRLTVL.

The chain has TRBV29-1 and TRBJ2-1, with TRBD2 identical over 10 bases. Germline CDR1 and CDR2: SQVTM and ANQGSEA. This CDR3 is built from 15 residues. V shed 5 bases and J 0 bases; nucleotides not matched to a gene: 4. The CDR3 nucleotides read TGCAGCGTTTTGAAGCGGGAGGGCTCCTACAATGAGCAGTTCTTC. As protein: CSVLKREGSYNEQFF.

V usage is TRBV14 and J usage is TRBJ2-2; no firm D call. The V end lost 0 bases, the J end lost 4 bases, and 15 bases lay between the germline ends. The CDR3 extends over 17 amino acids. The germline gives CDR1 SGHDN, CDR2 FVKESK. The DNA for the CDR3 is TGTGCCAGCAGCCAAGATGCTGCGTTACGCCCCACCGGGGAGCTGTTTTTT. It codes for CASSQDAALRPTGELFF.

This clone was recorded a few times. The rearrangement uses TRBV25-1 and TRBJ2-3; no reliable D call. Deletions cut 8 bases from V and 4 bases from J, with 16 bases between. Germline CDR1 is MGHDK and CDR2 is SYGVNS. This CDR3 is built from 14 residues. CDR3 region: CASGSSKVSDTQYF. The CDR3 region has the DNA TGTGCCAGCGGTAGTTCGAAGGTTTCAGATACGCAGTATTTT.

This clone has a handful of counts. This chain joins TRBV30 and TRBJ2-5, with a tentative D call TRBD2 (5 bases). V was shortened by 7 bases and J by 1 base, with 10 bases between the two germline ends. Germline V gene lookup returns CDR1 GTSNPN and CDR2 SVGIG (reference sequence). This CDR3 is built from 12 residues. This CDR3 reads CASTGFQETQYF. The CDR3 DNA reads as TGTGCCTCGACGGGGTTCCAAGAGACCCAGTACTTC.

CDR3 sequence reads: CSASKGGGYTF. The DNA for the CDR3 is TGCAGTGCTAGTAAAGGGGGAGGCTACACCTTC. The chain links TRBV20-1 to TRBJ1-2, with D possibly being TRBD1 (6 bases). CDR1 is DFQATT, CDR2 SNEGSKA, per germline (reference sequence). CDR3 size: 11 residues. Trimming left V 3 bases short and J 8 bases short, with 10 bases between.

This chain connects TRBV25-1 to TRBJ1-2; unclear D gene. This CDR3 spans 15 amino acids. Per germline, CDR1 MGHDK and CDR2 SYGVNS. Between the trimmed V and J ends, which lost 1 base and 4 bases, there was a span of 13 bases. The CDR3 DNA is TGTGCCAGCAGTGAATCGTCAGCGCCCCGCTATGGCTACACCTTC. As protein: CASSESSAPRYGYTF.

This sequence joins TRBV30 and TRBJ2-5; D unresolved. The germline V and J ends were trimmed by 3 bases and 3 bases, with 20 bases remaining between them. The germline gives CDR1 GTSNPN, CDR2 SVGIG (reference sequence). This CDR3 is 16 amino acids long. The CDR3 sequence is CAWRVPTGQWKETQYF. For the CDR3, the DNA is TGTGCCTGGAGGGTACCCACGGGCCAGTGGAAAGAGACCCAGTACTTC.

The DNA for the CDR3 is TGTGCCAGCAGCTTCCGGGGAGGGAAAGAGACCCAGTACTTC. This encodes CASSFRGGKETQYF. The V and J genes are TRBV7-9 and TRBJ2-5, with TRBD2 identical over 7 bases. The CDR3 length is 14 residues. Germline V gene lookup returns CDR1 SEHNR and CDR2 FQNEAQ (reference sequence). V was pared by 3 bases and J by 3 bases, with 4 bases of the junction left unmatched.

The chain couples TRBV9 to TRBJ2-3, with 7 bases matching TRBD2. The junction had 13 bases not matched to a gene; V was cut back by 3 bases and J by 3 bases. Germline V gene sequence: CDR1 SGDLS, CDR2 YYNGEE. The CDR3 has 17 amino acids. CDR3 DNA sequence: TGTGCCAGCAGCGGCGTTAATCGGCGGGAGAGGACAGATACGCAGTATTTT. Translated, it gives CASSGVNRRERTDTQYF.

The chain combines TRBV5-1 with TRBJ2-7, with D possibly called TRBD1 or TRBD2 (5 bases each). The V gene's germline CDR1 is SGHRS and CDR2 YFSETQ. The CDR3 loop spans 16 amino acids. Trimming cost V 0 bases and J 0 bases, with 13 bases left between them. The chain's CDR3 is CASSLEGRSSSYEQYF. CDR3 bases: TGCGCCAGCAGCTTGGAGGGACGCTCTAGCTCCTACGAGCAGTACTTC.

This clone was detected only a few times. The J gene is TRBJ2-3, the V gene TRBV9; D ambiguous. The V gene lost 1 base and the J gene lost 3 bases, with 6 bases spanning the gap. CDR3 size: 13 residues. Germline V gene sequence: CDR1 SGDLS, CDR2 YYNGEE. This CDR3 reads CASSVRATDTQYF. The CDR3 DNA follows: TGTGCCAGCAGCGTAAGAGCAACAGATACGCAGTATTTT.

The chain combines TRBV30 with TRBJ1-5; tentatively, D is TRBD1 (5 bases). Germline CDR1 and CDR2: GTSNPN and SVGIG (reference sequence). Deletions cut 5 bases from V and 4 bases from J, with 12 bases between. This CDR3 comprises 13 residues. The CDR3 region has the DNA TGTGCCTGGGAACTAAAGGGGAATCAGCCCCAGCATTTT. Protein: CAWELKGNQPQHF. Complete variable domain (other parts from reference TRBV30 and TRBJ1-5): SQTIHQWPATLVQPVGSPLSLECTVEGTSNPNLYWYRQAAGRGLQLLFYSVGIGQISSEVPQNLSASRPQDRQFILSSKKLLLSDSGFYLCAWELKGNQPQHFGDGTRLSIL.

The chain links TRBV18 to TRBJ2-5; TRBD2 is a possible D gene (6 bases). The CDR3 spans 13 residues. Trimming removed 0 bases at V and 7 bases at J, with 9 bases between. Germline V CDR1 and CDR2: KGHSH, LQKENI. The CDR3 nucleotides read TGTGCCAGCTCACCACCGCCCGGGGGGACCCAGTACTTC. Residues: CASSPPPGGTQYF.

This clone was picked up a small number of times. This rearrangement joins TRBV28 to TRBJ2-5; 7 nucleotides agree with TRBD2. V was clipped by 6 bases and J by 4 bases; unmatched bases: 8. Germline loops: CDR1 MDHEN, CDR2 SYDVKM. The CDR3 is 14 amino acids. CDR3 protein: CASSPGGTRETQYF. The CDR3 nucleotides read TGTGCCAGCAGCCCCGGGGGGACGCGAGAGACCCAGTACTTC.

Details on this clone: At the DNA level, this CDR3 is encoded by other sequences in the same sample as well. This rearrangement joins TRBV7-2 to TRBJ2-1; no clear D gene. CDR3 size: 12 residues. V lost 5 bases, J lost 2 bases, and 4 bases lay in between. Germline V gene sequence: CDR1 SGHTA, CDR2 FQGNSA. The CDR3 coding sequence is TGTGCCAGCAGCCTCCCCTACAATGAGCAGTTCTTC. Translated, it gives CASSLPYNEQFF.

This chain connects TRBV10-3 to TRBJ2-7; 11 bases agree with TRBD2. The CDR3 consists of 15 residues. The V and J ends lost 3 bases and 3 bases, in that order; junction bases with no gene match: 4. Germline V gives CDR1 ENHRY, CDR2 SYGVKD. The CDR3 DNA is TGTGCCATCAGTGATGCCGGGACTAGCGGCTACGAGCAGTACTTC. This gives the protein CAISDAGTSGYEQYF.

Only a few counts were recorded for this clone. The rearrangement links TRBV4-1 to TRBJ2-6; 9 nucleotides match TRBD2. Germline CDR1 reads MGHRA; CDR2 reads YSYEKL. The CDR3 has 19 residues. V gave up 2 bases and J gave up 2 bases; unmatched junction bases: 10. The CDR3 here is CASSQKIGSGSTGANVLTF. The CDR3 nucleotides read TGCGCCAGCAGCCAAAAGATTGGTAGCGGGAGTACTGGGGCCAACGTCCTGACTTTC.

The rearrangement links TRBV14 to TRBJ2-1; TRBD2 matches 13 bases. The CDR3 consists of 16 residues. V was clipped by 6 bases and J by 11 bases; unmatched bases: 13. Germline values: CDR1 SGHDN, CDR2 FVKESK. The CDR3 loop reads CASRPPGLAGRGKQFF. The CDR3, as DNA: TGTGCCAGCAGACCACCGGGACTAGCGGGAAGGGGAAAGCAGTTCTTC.

The chain couples TRBV30 to TRBJ1-3; D remains unclear. This CDR3 spans 15 amino acids. Trimming took 3 bases from V and 0 from J, leaving 12 bases between them. CDR1 and CDR2 (germline): GTSNPN, SVGIG (reference sequence). The CDR3 reads CAWSSRSISGNTIYF. The CDR3 DNA reads TGTGCCTGGAGCTCCAGGTCTATCTCTGGAAACACCATATATTTT. The entire variable domain, with the rest obtained from reference TRBV30 and TRBJ1-3, is as follows: SQTIHQWPATLVQPVGSPLSLECTVEGTSNPNLYWYRQAAGRGLQLLFYSVGIGQISSEVPQNLSASRPQDRQFILSSKKLLLSDSGFYLCAWSSRSISGNTIYFGEGSWLTVV.

This clone appeared once. This rearrangement joins TRBV9 to TRBJ1-1; the D gene is possibly TRBD1 (6 bases). This CDR3 spans 17 amino acids. Trimming took 2 bases from V and 6 from J, leaving 23 bases between them. CDR1 and CDR2 from the germline V gene are SGDLS and YYNGEE. The CDR3 region is CASSVGNYRVDESEAFF. For the CDR3, the DNA is TGTGCCAGCAGCGTCGGAAACTACAGGGTTGATGAGTCTGAAGCTTTCTTT.

This rearrangement joins TRBV11-2 to TRBJ1-1; TRBD1 is a possible D gene (6 bases). V was clipped by 8 bases and J by 4 bases, with 14 bases between them. The CDR3 length is 13 residues. The germline V gene has CDR1 SGHAT and CDR2 FQNNGV. CDR3 protein: CASGSTGLTEAFF. In DNA, the CDR3 is TGTGCCAGCGGTAGTACAGGGCTCACTGAAGCTTTCTTT.

CDR3 region: CASSREGLNTEAFF. The CDR3 region has the DNA TGTGCCAGCAGCCGAGAAGGGTTAAACACTGAAGCTTTCTTT. The rearrangement joins TRBV4-2 to TRBJ1-1; D unresolved. Germline CDR1 and CDR2: LGHNA and YNFKEQ. The CDR3 extends over 14 amino acids. V lost 4 bases and J 2 bases, leaving 11 bases between the germline ends.